This entry concerns a single T cell receptor beta chain. In this sample, this clone turned up a few times. Its cognate antigen has yet to be identified. No much larger clone exists at a distance of one base, and base qualities are not known. The data derive from a study of blood T cell repertoires in COVID-19 (dated by TCRdb to about 2020). Broadly, across the study: Collaborator samples came from the United States, Italy and Spain and covered acute and convalescent phases of COVID-19. The material from the prospective study consisted of cDNA or gDNA derived from T cells, B-cell-depleted T cells, or PBMCs. A freely available public database, intended as a resource for researchers studying the immune response to SARS-CoV-2, is where the repertoires were released. Nearly every sample came with metadata listing a de-identified subject ID, COVID-19 status, age in years and sex. HLA class I and class II types, where available, came from metadata supplied by the sample provider rather than from assay-based typing. The samples were drawn from the first 160 participants of the ongoing ImmuneRACE study and from some 1,300 subjects provided by 6 global collaborators. The dataset comprised deeply sampled blood TCRbeta repertoires from subjects exposed to, actively infected with, or recovered from COVID-19.

Reading the germline V gene gives CDR1 SGHRS and CDR2 YFSETQ. The CDR3 starts with the cysteine, ends with the phenylalanine, and has 16 residues. Only the CDR3 DNA stays, 48 bases, in frame from base 1. Cut back by 0 bases and 8 bases, the V and J ends lie 20 bases apart. The collaborating institutions used their own protocols to collect whole blood in K2EDTA tubes. For TCRbeta analysis, collaborators shipped samples as frozen whole blood, isolated PBMCs, or DNA extracted from either of those sample types. TCRbeta CDR3 regions were amplified from genomic DNA by means of the immunoSEQ Assay, a bias-controlled multiplex PCR. The published analysis was carried out like this. The number of nucleated cells in each sample was estimated by amplification of reference gene primers within the assay. Sequence reads were collapsed and filtered to measure the absolute abundance of every unique TCRbeta CDR3 rearrangement. For each sample, productive Simpson clonality was calculated by taking the square root of Simpson's diversity index across productive rearrangements. Sourced from immuneACCESS, this table was stored by TCRdb with only in-frame sequences that have V and J called. A share of the clones is absent; for the studies checked, an unresolved V gene accounts for under half, and the remainder has no known explanation. The V and J calls and clone size were taken over from that table, and D and trimming were inferred from the DNA. Here the sample has some 72,000 clones; approximately 90% occur a single time. The top ten hold roughly 0.58% of the sample.

Summary of the overall study and its limitations: The quantity of clinical and demographic metadata differed by source and by participant and was supplied without curation.

Input material: peripheral blood. The origin of this receptor is a man between 60 and 75 years old with acute or convalescent COVID-19. The chain is assembled from TRBV5-1 and TRBJ1-2; the D gene is perhaps TRBD1, on 5 matching bases. The DNA is as follows: TGCGCCAGCAGCTTGGCGGTCTCCGCAGGGAATCGGGGCTACACCTTC. Its coded protein is CASSLAVSAGNRGYTF.